Presented here are 30 T cell receptor beta chains from one specimen sequenced in a study of CD8 T cells in Susac syndrome. cDNA came from roughly 0.47 to 1 ug RNA primed by random hexamers. TCRdb reprocessed the immunoSEQ multiplex PCR reads via MiXCR and lists one record per CDR3 protein. The profile shows about 130,000 distinct CDR3 sequences, around nine tenths of them singletons. Material: CD8+ T cells from PBMCs. All receptors come from a human donor with multiple sclerosis.

The chain couples TRBV30 to TRBJ2-2, with D perhaps assigned TRBD1 or TRBD2 (5 bases each). Germline values: CDR1 GTSNPN, CDR2 SVGIG (reference sequence). Trimming removed 8 bases from V and 3 bases from J, with 16 bases in between. This CDR3 is 14 amino acids long. CDR3 loop: CARGRGGDTGELFF. The CDR3 coding sequence is TGTGCCCGAGGGCGTGGGGGAGACACCGGGGAGCTGTTTTTT.

This chain joins TRBV19 and TRBJ2-3; 8 bases map to TRBD2. The CDR3 is 15 amino acids. From germline, CDR1 is LNHDA and CDR2 SQIVND (reference sequence). V shed 5 bases, J shed 2 bases, and the junction held 6 bases outside the gene matches. The CDR3 DNA reads TGTGCCAGTAGTTCCTCAGCGGGAGACACAGATACGCAGTATTTT. Amino acid sequence: CASSSSAGDTDTQYF.

The chain combines TRBV27 with TRBJ1-1; D is possibly TRBD1 (6 bases). Germline V CDR1 and CDR2: MNHEY, SMNVEV (reference sequence). Trimming stripped 2 bases from V and 6 bases from J, with 13 bases between. The CDR3 totals 14 residues. The CDR3 loop reads CASSLQGLGAEAFF. The CDR3 nucleotides are TGTGCCAGCAGTTTACAGGGGCTAGGCGCTGAAGCTTTCTTT.

V usage is TRBV27 and J usage is TRBJ2-1; weak D call: TRBD1 (7 bases). The germline V gene has CDR1 MNHEY and CDR2 SMNVEV (reference sequence). V gave up 1 base and J gave up 6 bases, with 13 bases separating them. The CDR3 has 15 amino acids. The DNA of the CDR3 is TGTGCCAGCAGTTTATTACAGGGGAGGCCCAATGAGCAGTTCTTC. The encoded protein is CASSLLQGRPNEQFF.

This rearrangement joins TRBV27 to TRBJ1-3; D uncertain. The germline V gene has CDR1 MNHEY and CDR2 SMNVEV (reference sequence). The V end was cut by 0 bases, the J end by 1 base, with 7 bases between. The CDR3 totals 15 residues. The CDR3 reads CASSLSGSSGNTIYF. For the CDR3, the DNA is TGTGCCAGCAGTTTATCGGGGAGTTCTGGAAACACCATATATTTT.

The rearrangement uses TRBV7-9 and TRBJ1-4; 10 bases line up with TRBD1. The CDR3 length is 18 residues. Germline CDR1 and CDR2: SEHNR and FQNEAQ (reference sequence). With V trimmed by 5 bases and J by 0 bases, 9 bases remained unmatched. The CDR3 DNA follows: TGTGCCAGCAGCGGGACAGGGGATACGTTTTCAACTAATGAAAAACTGTTTTTT. Translated: CASSGTGDTFSTNEKLFF.

The chain carries TRBV2 and TRBJ2-7; D perhaps matches TRBD1 (5 bases). CDR3 length: 15 residues. The V and J ends lost 4 bases and 5 bases respectively, with 18 bases between them. Per germline, CDR1 SNHLY and CDR2 FYNNEI. CDR3 residues: CASSVDRLRTHEQYF. The CDR3 DNA is TGTGCCAGCAGTGTTGACAGACTGAGAACCCACGAGCAGTACTTC.

The J gene is TRBJ2-1, the V gene TRBV7-8; the D gene is possibly TRBD2 (6 bases). V dropped 1 base and J dropped 7 bases, with 17 bases sitting between them. There are 16 residues in the CDR3. Germline V CDR1 and CDR2: SGHVS, FQNEAQ. As DNA, the CDR3 is TGTGCCAGCAGCTTAGTGCGGAGGGGACGTAGGAATGAGCAGTTCTTC. This translates into CASSLVRRGRRNEQFF.

This clonotype has only one observation. The V call is TRBV6-2 or TRBV6-3, the J call TRBJ2-7; the D is unclear. Germline V gene lookup returns CDR1 MNHEY and CDR2 SVGEGT. The ends were cut back, 7 bases at V and 6 bases at J, with 19 bases in the middle. CDR3 length: 14 amino acids. The CDR3 protein is CASKETPKKSEQYF. The DNA of the CDR3 is TGTGCCAGCAAGGAGACCCCCAAGAAGAGCGAGCAGTACTTC.

The chain uses TRBV5-1 and TRBJ2-7; possible D gene TRBD2, 6 bases. V was clipped by 5 bases and J by 3 bases, with 12 bases between them. The CDR3 runs 13 residues. Germline V lookup: CDR1 SGHRS, CDR2 YFSETQ. CDR3 in amino acids: CASSFGTFYEQYF. In DNA, the CDR3 is TGCGCCAGCAGTTTTGGGACTTTCTACGAGCAGTACTTC. Together with reference TRBV5-1 and TRBJ2-7, the CDR3 gives the full variable domain: KAGVTQTPRYLIKTRGQQVTLSCSPISGHRSVSWYQQTPGQGLQFLFEYFSETQRNKGNFPGRFSGRQFSNSRSEMNVSTLELGDSALYLCASSFGTFYEQYFGPGTRLTVT.

This chain connects TRBV28 to TRBJ2-1, with 9 bases lining up with TRBD1. J was trimmed by 4 bases and V by 8 bases; bases with no gene match: 9. CDR3 size: 15 residues. Germline V gene data show CDR1 as MDHEN and CDR2 as SYDVKM. CDR3 in amino acids: CASSRPGQGYNEQFF. The DNA for the CDR3 is TGTGCCAGCTCCCGCCCGGGACAGGGTTACAATGAGCAGTTCTTC.

This clonotype appeared once. The rearrangement joins TRBV6-2 or TRBV6-3 to TRBJ1-1, with 8 bases aligning to TRBD1. The J segment lost 8 bases and the V segment lost 10 bases, leaving 3 bases of the junction unmatched. Germline loops: CDR1 MNHEY, CDR2 SVGEGT. This CDR3 has 10 residues. The CDR3 DNA follows: TGTGCCACCGGGGACAGGGAAGCTTTCTTT. This translates into CATGDREAFF.

Points on this clonotype: At one of its ends the junction is not consistent with the germline gene, which may arise from a read error. J is TRBJ2-7 and V is TRBV29-1; D is uncertain. The CDR3 covers 13 residues. From germline, CDR1 is SQVTM and CDR2 ANQGSEA. CDR3 sequence (DNA): TGCAGCGTTCAAGAGTTCAGCTCCTACGAGCAGTACTTC. This codes for CSVQEFSSYEQYF.

The rearrangement links TRBV29-1 to TRBJ1-1; possible D gene TRBD1, 5 bases. This CDR3 contains 14 residues. Trimming stripped 2 bases from V and 2 bases from J, with 12 bases between. Germline lookup yields CDR1 SQVTM and CDR2 ANQGSEA. CDR3: CSVEFDRVNTEAFF. CDR3 nucleotide sequence: TGCAGCGTTGAATTTGACAGAGTTAACACTGAAGCTTTCTTT. Full variable domain (missing parts from reference TRBV29-1 and TRBJ1-1): SAVISQKPSRDICQRGTSLTIQCQVDSQVTMMFWYRQQPGQSLTLIATANQGSEATYESGFVIDKFPISRPNLTFSTLTVSNMSPEDSSIYLCSVEFDRVNTEAFFGQGTRLTVV.

This sequence joins TRBV29-1 and TRBJ2-5; no clear D. There are 12 residues in the CDR3. Trimming removed 4 bases at V and 0 bases at J, with 6 bases between. Germline V gives CDR1 SQVTM, CDR2 ANQGSEA. CDR3 coding DNA: TGCAGCGTTGTGGCGAACCAAGAGACCCAGTACTTC. Its protein is CSVVANQETQYF.

CDR3 nucleotide sequence: TGCGCCAGCAGCCAAGAGTTGGGATTCGCCTCCTACGAGCAGTACTTC. It specifies CASSQELGFASYEQYF. The chain links TRBV4-1 to TRBJ2-7; D not certain. The CDR3 extends over 16 amino acids. Germline V gene data show CDR1 as MGHRA and CDR2 as YSYEKL. With 0 bases removed from V and 0 bases from J, the gap between germline ends came to 12 bases.

The V call is TRBV5-1, the J call TRBJ2-5, with 7 bases that match TRBD1. The trim removed 4 bases at V and 0 bases at J, leaving 9 bases unmatched. Germline CDR1 is SGHRS and CDR2 is YFSETQ. CDR3 size: 16 residues. In DNA form, the CDR3 reads TGCGCCAGCAGCCCTACCCTCGGGACAGACCAAGAGACCCAGTACTTC. This codes for CASSPTLGTDQETQYF.

The rearrangement joins TRBV3-1 to TRBJ2-1, with 9 positions matching TRBD2. The CDR3 consists of 18 residues. J gave up 7 bases and V 0 bases, and 13 bases lay outside the gene matches. Germline-derived CDR1 and CDR2 are LGHDT and YNNKEL (reference sequence). The CDR3: CASSQEGGEREVTNEQFF. As DNA, the CDR3 is TGTGCCAGCAGCCAAGAGGGAGGGGAGCGGGAGGTGACTAATGAGCAGTTCTTC.

The chain employs TRBV27 and TRBJ2-7; D possibly uses TRBD1 or TRBD2 (5 bases each). The ends were cut back, 5 bases at V and 2 bases at J, with 16 bases in the middle. Germline V CDR1 and CDR2: MNHEY, SMNVEV (reference sequence). The length of the CDR3 is 15 residues. The CDR3 loop reads CASSPAGTGTYEQYF. CDR3 coding DNA: TGTGCCAGCAGTCCGGCCGGGACCGGTACCTACGAGCAGTACTTC.

V is TRBV7-6 and J is TRBJ2-1; a possible D gene is TRBD2 (5 bases). V lost 5 bases to trimming and J lost 2 bases, with 7 bases between them. CDR1 SGHVS and CDR2 FNYEAQ come from the germline V gene. CDR3 length: 13 residues. CDR3 nucleotide sequence: TGTGCCAGCAGCAAGGAGGCCTACAATGAGCAGTTCTTC. It codes for CASSKEAYNEQFF.

The CDR3 reads CASFTSGGTYEQYF. CDR3 nucleotide sequence: TGTGCCAGCTTCACTAGCGGGGGAACCTACGAGCAGTACTTC. The V call is TRBV28, the J call TRBJ2-7; 11 bases map to TRBD2. The CDR3 spans 14 residues. Germline V gene sequence: CDR1 MDHEN, CDR2 SYDVKM. Losses at the gene ends were 8 bases for V and 2 bases for J; bases not matched to a gene: 5.

The DNA for the CDR3 is TGTGCCAGCAGTTTCATTAGCGAAGGCACAGATACGCAGTATTTT. Protein: CASSFISEGTDTQYF. This rearrangement joins TRBV6-5 to TRBJ2-3; the D gene is possibly TRBD2 (5 bases). The length of the CDR3 is 15 residues. The V end lost 4 bases, the J end lost 1 base, and 12 bases lay between the germline ends. CDR1 is MNHEY, CDR2 SVGAGI, per germline.

The chain combines TRBV27 with TRBJ2-7, with 9 bases lining up with TRBD2. The CDR3 runs to 14 residues. Germline V CDR1 and CDR2: MNHEY, SMNVEV (reference sequence). V was clipped by 8 bases and J by 0 bases; unmatched bases: 5. The CDR3 protein is CASRTSADSYEQYF. CDR3 nucleotide sequence: TGTGCCAGCCGGACTAGCGCCGACTCCTACGAGCAGTACTTC.

The genes are TRBV3-1 and TRBJ2-4; D perhaps matches TRBD2 (5 bases). The germline gives CDR1 LGHDT, CDR2 YNNKEL (reference sequence). Between the trimmed V and J ends, which lost 7 bases and 9 bases, there was a span of 16 bases. The CDR3 has 13 residues. The CDR3 DNA follows: TGTGCCAGCACCGATCCGGGGTCTCCCATTCAGTACTTC. Protein: CASTDPGSPIQYF.

The chain links TRBV28 to TRBJ2-7, with D uncertain. The ends were cut back, 10 bases at V and 0 bases at J, with 7 bases in the middle. From germline, CDR1 is MDHEN and CDR2 SYDVKM. The CDR3 extends over 11 amino acids. The CDR3: CAIQSSYEQYF. The CDR3 region has the DNA TGTGCCATTCAAAGCTCCTACGAGCAGTACTTC.

J is TRBJ1-2 and V is TRBV20-1; unclear D gene. Trimming pared 0 bases from V and 2 bases from J, leaving 7 bases between. Germline values: CDR1 DFQATT, CDR2 SNEGSKA (reference sequence). The CDR3 extends over 13 amino acids. Here the CDR3 reads CSARDTENYGYTF. In nucleotides, the CDR3 is TGCAGTGCTAGAGACACAGAAAACTATGGCTACACCTTC.

V and J are TRBV30 and TRBJ2-7; the D gene is possibly TRBD2 (5 bases). This CDR3 comprises 12 residues. Germline V gene data show CDR1 as GTSNPN and CDR2 as SVGIG (reference sequence). Trimming cost V 0 bases and J 5 bases, with 8 bases left between them. The DNA of the CDR3 is TGTGCCTGGAGTGTCGGTAGCGACGAGCAGTACTTC. Encoded protein: CAWSVGSDEQYF.

The sample holds one count of this clonotype. The chain couples TRBV9 to TRBJ2-3, with D perhaps matching TRBD2 (6 bases). The CDR3 consists of 18 residues. Trimming left V 2 bases short and J 0 bases short, with 19 bases between. From germline, CDR1 is SGDLS and CDR2 YYNGEE. The CDR3 is CASSVRPGLGLSTDTQYF. In DNA, the CDR3 is TGTGCCAGCAGCGTGAGACCGGGACTCGGATTAAGCACAGATACGCAGTATTTT. The entire variable domain, with the rest obtained from reference TRBV9 and TRBJ2-3, is as follows: DSGVTQTPKHLITATGQRVTLRCSPRSGDLSVYWYQQSLDQGLQFLIQYYNGEERAKGNILERFSAQQFPDLHSELNLSSLELGDSALYFCASSVRPGLGLSTDTQYFGPGTRLTVL.

CDR3 in DNA: TGTGCCAGCAAACCGGGACTAGTAACAGATACGCAGTATTTT. Translation gives CASKPGLVTDTQYF. The chain employs TRBV27 and TRBJ2-3, with 8 bases fitting TRBD2. V shed 7 bases and J 3 bases; nucleotides not matched to a gene: 6. The CDR3 contains 14 residues. From germline, CDR1 is MNHEY and CDR2 SMNVEV (reference sequence).

In this sample, this clonotype turned up once. The gene calls are TRBV9 and TRBJ2-5; 10 nucleotides line up with TRBD2. CDR1 is SGDLS and CDR2 is YYNGEE in the germline V gene. The CDR3 loop spans 14 amino acids. The ends lost 3 bases at V and 5 bases at J; junction bases unmatched: 4. CDR3 DNA: TGTGCCAGCAGCGCTAGCGGGAGCGTCGAGACCCAGTACTTC. Its translation is CASSASGSVETQYF.